The subject of this entry is one T cell receptor beta chain. Its specificity is unknown. PCR primers comprised 60 Vbeta and 13 Jbeta primers. Authors' data handling: Later reanalysis found roughly 80 million unique TCR beta chains, 10 million to 12 million of them shared. Produced via immunoSEQ multiplex PCR; TCRdb's table is partial and in-frame only. V and J calls plus clone size are reproduced from that table; the DNA served to infer D and trimming. Of approximately 160,000 clones listed, approximately 81% are singletons. The length of the CDR3 is 18 residues. Germline V gives CDR1 SGDLS, CDR2 YYNGEE. V trimming: 4 bases; J trimming: 8 bases; junction bases outside the gene matches: 17. The source of the sample is a study of cytomegalovirus exposure and HLA in healthy donors. Study-level findings and limits: High sensitivity and specificity were reportedly achieved when the classifier diagnosed cytomegalovirus status. Several top significant clusters appeared, in a later analysis, to be linked to common viral pathogens. Some V segments, TRBV6-2 and TRBV6-3 among them, were indistinguishable and were therefore excluded.

The material sequenced was PBMCs. The rearrangement uses TRBV9 and TRBJ1-4, with 10 bases lining up with TRBD1. The TCR comes from a male donor in good health and CMV-seronegative. The CDR3 DNA reads as TGTGCCAGCAGCACTACCTCGGGACAGGGGTTCCTTGGGGAAAAACTGTTTTTT. This sequence encodes CASSTTSGQGFLGEKLFF.